This T cell receptor beta chain was retrieved from a study of blood T cell repertoires in COVID-19. Cohort assignment relied on participant-reported clinical history. V gave up 6 bases and J gave up 2 bases; unmatched junction bases: 2. There are 13 residues in the CDR3. This table comes from immunoSEQ multiplex PCR, and its TCRdb copy is limited to in-frame clones, with some not included. The sample yields some 330,000 clones, more than 75% seen once. The chain is built from TRBV12-3 or TRBV12-4 and TRBJ1-2; TRBD1 matches at 8 bases. Sequencing was done on a sample of PBMCs or T cells enriched from blood (not recorded which). The TCR originated in a man in his thirties or forties who had recovered from COVID-19. The DNA of the CDR3 is TGTGCCAGCAGCAACAGGGGGAACTATGGCTACACCTTC. Translating it yields CASSNRGNYGYTF.